This T cell receptor beta chain is drawn from a study of CD4 T cells in relation to SARS-CoV-2 and coronaviruses. The method was immunoSEQ multiplex PCR; TCRdb's version includes in-frame clones alone and lacks a portion of them. The table has 15,000 to 20,000 clones, approximately 80% seen once. Before the COVID-19 pandemic, during about 2011-2019, CD4+ T cells were taken from unexposed donors. Isolation of CD4+ T cells took place after 10 days in culture. Turning to this clone: Its antigen remains unidentified.

This sequence originates from a human donor in good health. What was sequenced was CD4+ T cells from PBMCs, cultured in vitro.

The CDR3 coding sequence is TGCGCCAGCAGCGGGACTAGTGATGAGCAGTTCTTC. Encoded protein: CASSGTSDEQFF. The chain joins TRBV5-1 to TRBJ2-1; TRBD2 matches at 8 bases. Germline CDR1 reads SGHRS; CDR2 reads YFSETQ. V lost 4 bases to trimming and J lost 8 bases; unmatched junction nucleotides: 2. This CDR3 comprises 12 residues.